This TCR beta chain was retrieved from a study of cytomegalovirus exposure and HLA in healthy donors (TCRdb year 2017). Looking at the study overall: In an earlier analysis of some 550 of the donors, less than 350 Gb of sequence data and 90 million to 120 million unique TCR beta sequences from 150 million to 200 million T cells were reported. Using immunosequencing, the study profiled T cell repertoires from some 670 subjects and related those repertoires to cytomegalovirus serostatus. In addition to the first cohort of 666 subjects, a separate validation cohort of over 90 different subjects was used. High-throughput TCR immunosequencing, statistical association of individual TCRs with disease status, and machine learning were combined to predict cytomegalovirus infection status. The number of donors typed differed by locus, with roughly 629-640 for A, B, C, DRB1 and DQB1, approximately 500 for DQA1, over 600 for DPA1, and approximately 470 for DPB1. Approximately 300 gigabases of sequencing data and about 92 million unique TCR sequences made up an early release that covered several hundred HLA-typed donors. Because of strong linkage in the cohort, roughly five DR-DQ haplotypes were treated as single units for association and clustering. Alongside the repertoire data, information on donor age, sex, ethnicity and CMV serostatus was compiled. All discovery cohort repertoires had been generated on a single sequencing platform. Both class I and class II loci were covered by HLA typing, at four-digit resolution. The study aimed to test whether cataloging public T cell receptors could reveal signatures of past pathogen exposure. Across approximately 420 genotyped donors of the cohort, an average of roughly 250,000 unique TCR beta nucleotide sequences per donor were sequenced, and 15% to 20% of those sequences were non-productive. To study patterns of TCR occurrence, a later analysis re-analyzed previously published TCR beta repertoires from under 750 donors and added high-resolution HLA genotyping. An earlier analysis of approximately 630 of the donors applied high-throughput TCR beta sequencing to assess whether each TCR beta V gene segment acted as functional or pseudogenic. A later genetic analysis used genome-wide SNP genotypes for 398 of the 666 donors, treating that subset as a discovery cohort. Rather than using new phenotypic data, the later analysis identified candidate immune exposures from TCR beta sequences and from how often those sequences occurred across donors. Among the roughly 370 genotyped donors, roughly 80% belonged to the genetic ancestry cluster associated with self-reported Caucasian donors.

The cohort consisted of 600 to 750 healthy bone marrow donors. At the time of sampling, all cohort members were nominally healthy, though unrecorded immune exposures were likely present. The donor tested CMV seronegative, placing the donor among the 350 to 400 seronegative members of the cohort. A peripheral blood sample was collected from each donor, and TCR beta sequencing was performed on peripheral blood mononuclear cells. The Qiagen DNeasy Blood Extraction Kit was used to extract genomic DNA from the blood cell samples. The research as a whole found: The only immune exposure information available for the cohort was CMV serostatus. Because HLA typing was unavailable for some donors at each locus, only the typed subset was used in association tests. Broadly in line with IMGT annotations, most TCR beta V segments showed up in productive rearrangements about 87% or about 30% of the time in an earlier analysis of about 500 of the donors. Linkage disequilibrium might explain the correlated functional status among segregating V segments, but an unknown experimental factor could not be ruled out. A later analysis reported that several top co-occurrence clusters appeared linked to parvovirus B19, influenza, CMV and Epstein-Barr virus. Specific HLA alleles were associated with roughly 17,000 TCR beta sequences at a false discovery rate of 0.05 in a later analysis. A later analysis found that TCR association rates varied across HLA loci, with DRB1 alleles showing the most associated TCRs and HLA-C alleles the fewest. The earlier analysis of about 600 of the donors excluded about 16 rarely observed V segments, including chromosome 9 orphons, because counts were too low. Compared with equally common non-associated chains, HLA-associated TCR beta chains in a later analysis were more clonally expanded and had lower generation probabilities. Compared with the approximately 600-donor mean, donors in an Asian-associated ancestry cluster had fewer N-insertions in productive TCRs, according to a later genetic analysis. When HLA alleles, especially DR and DQ, strongly co-occurred, TCR associations were difficult to assign to individual alleles. In both the original and validation cohorts, the classifier was reported to diagnose cytomegalovirus status with high specificity and sensitivity. In a later analysis, most CMV-associated TCR beta chains were found to appear HLA-restricted, with HLA associations seemingly driven largely by CMV exposure. While some public TCRs were present in many individuals, most TCR sequences turned up only very rarely across donors. A cluster of highly shared sequence variants was judged likely to be a technical artifact of the sequencing pipeline. A further reported finding was that TCR beta sequences accurately predicted the HLA-A and HLA-B alleles for most subjects in the first cohort. The study listed over 150 TCR beta chains as associated with cytomegalovirus. According to the authors, the approach could potentially be generalized to other disease states and immunological phenotypes. A later genetic analysis associated a missense DCLRE1C variant with V-gene and J-gene trimming of TCR beta chains, and an independent cohort replicated the association. The presence/absence analyses assumed that sequencing depth was roughly uniform across donors, and that assumption may not be true. This cohort had only TCR beta chains sequenced, and the lack of alpha or paired-chain data limited which features could be detected. Some IMGT-functional V segments, including TRBV6-2 and TRBV6-3, could not be distinguished by the 87-base-pair reads and were therefore excluded. In vitro tests confirmed that a few of the cytomegalovirus-associated TCR beta chains recognize cytomegalovirus antigens.

The germline V end is reduced by 2 bases and the J end by 0 bases; junction bases left unmatched: 3. Based on the germline V gene, the CDR1 and CDR2 sequences are KGHSH and LQKENI. From cysteine to phenylalanine, the CDR3 is 16 amino acids long. Left in the record is the CDR3 DNA by itself, 48 bases read in frame from the first base. As concerns this clone: Its antigen specificity is not known. No base quality information exists; no much larger clone differs at one position.

Preparation of the library involved the immunoSEQ multiplex PCR assay. The multiplex PCR relied on a mix of 60 forward primers for TCR Vbeta segments and 13 reverse primers for TCR Jbeta segments. The CDR3 region of rearranged TCR beta genes was amplified from genomic DNA by a multiplex PCR assay. The Illumina HiSeq System was used to sequence the amplified TCR beta libraries as 87-base-pair reads. In the paper's pipeline: A later analysis tallied roughly 76 million unique TCR beta chains across the 610 or so repertoires, and about 12 million of those chains were shared by two or more donors. To remove PCR and sequencing errors, raw reads were error-corrected and collapsed into unique sequences using a nearest-neighbor algorithm that merged closely related sequences. To assign V, D and J gene segments, CDR3 sequences were aligned to IMGT reference sequences. Each retained sequence needed at least a six-nucleotide match to both a V gene segment and a J gene segment. Rearrangements were called productive when the CDR3 lacked stop codons and stayed in frame with V and J; all others were non-productive. Following IMGT convention, CDR3 was defined as the stretch from the second conserved V-encoded cysteine up to the conserved J-encoded phenylalanine. In an earlier analysis of more than 550 of the donors, sequences lacking an unambiguous match to a single V gene segment were excluded. In an earlier analysis of 587 of the donors, a V segment was called functional when productive rearrangements were above 56.7%, and segregating when the standard deviation between donors exceeded 5%. A statistical classification framework was developed to diagnose cytomegalovirus status using the catalog of TCR beta chain sequences. In a later analysis, TCR nucleotide sequences were compared against IMGT/GENE-DB human TR gene sequences so that V and J genes could be assigned. A later analysis assigned CDR3 sequences and most-parsimonious VDJ recombination scenarios with the TCRdist pipeline. In a later analysis, each TCR beta chain was defined by its CDR3 amino acid sequence together with its V-gene family, and reads lacking a unique V-gene family were excluded. A later analysis removed 592 highly shared, low-generation-probability nucleotide sequences to deal with suspected cross-contamination and a sequencing artifact. For each public chain, a later analysis derived a clonal expansion index from normalized ranks of inferred template counts within each repertoire. In a later analysis, generation probabilities were computed using a VDJ recombination model fitted to out-of-frame rearrangements, and the results were checked against IGoR. In a later analysis, hypergeometric tests were used to score TCR-TCR, TCR-HLA and TCR-CMV co-occurrence, with a repertoire-size bias correction applied to TCR pairs. To estimate false discovery rates, a later analysis permuted the HLA or CMV assignments 20 times. In a later analysis, co-occurring TCRs were grouped using DBSCAN, and TCRdist sequence similarity was added for clustering within HLA-allele-positive subsets. Repertoires with fewer than 30,000 or more than 120,000 public chains, plus five repertoires with anomalous nucleotide sharing, were excluded from co-occurrence clustering. Here the immuneACCESS table is served through TCRdb, limited to in-frame sequences with V and J called. Missing clones are a known gap in these copies; in checked studies unresolved V genes cover under half, and the rest lacks a known reason. V and J calls and clone size come straight from that table; D and trimming were deduced from the DNA. The sample includes 130,000 to 150,000 clones, with nearly 80% observed a single time. Clones ranked in the top ten supply roughly 4.7% of the sample.

The sequence came from a male donor in good health and CMV-seronegative. The rearrangement joined TRBV18 to TRBJ1-4, with 7 bases aligning to TRBD1. Sequencing was performed on PBMCs. The CDR3 reads as follows: CASSPDDRATNEKLFF. The nucleotides read TGTGCCAGCTCACCAGACGACAGGGCAACTAATGAAAAACTGTTTTTT.